This T cell receptor (beta chain) was identified in a study of T cell responses to AZD1222 COVID-19 vaccine. Study-wide results and caveats: Of the AZD1222 recipients, only 5 or 6 were seropositive at baseline. Two doses of AZD1222 preceded a rise in Spike-specific TCR breadth and depth.

The sample holds a few counts of this clone. Its antigen is not known. V lost 3 bases and J lost 10; bases outside the gene matches: 9. Germline CDR1 is SGHTA and CDR2 is FQGNSA. The CDR3 runs to 14 residues. TCRdb's copy holds only in-frame clones and misses some; the assay was immunoSEQ multiplex PCR. Of about 73,000 clones in the sample, around 88% were seen once. The clonotype was recovered from an adult in good health. This material consisted of peripheral blood, taken on day 0 of AZD1222 vaccination. The V call is TRBV7-2, the J call TRBJ1-5, with 7 bases that match TRBD1. CDR3 coding DNA: TGTGCCAGCAGCTTTCAACAGGGGCCGGAACCCCAGCATTTT. This encodes CASSFQQGPEPQHF.